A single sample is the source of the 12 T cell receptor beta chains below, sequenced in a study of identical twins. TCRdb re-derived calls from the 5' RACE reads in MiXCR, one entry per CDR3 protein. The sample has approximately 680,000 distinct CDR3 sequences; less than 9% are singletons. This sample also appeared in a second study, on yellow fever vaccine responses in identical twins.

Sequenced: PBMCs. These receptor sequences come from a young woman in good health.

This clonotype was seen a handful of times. CDR3 loop: CASSLGHTGTSGIEQFF. Here the CDR3 DNA reads TGTGCCAGCAGCTTAGGACACACCGGGACTAGCGGGATTGAGCAGTTCTTC. The chain has TRBV7-8 and TRBJ2-1; 13 nucleotides align to TRBD2. The CDR3 is 17 residues long. Germline CDR1 is SGHVS and CDR2 is FQNEAQ. Trimming took 1 base from V and 9 from J; bases not matched to a gene: 9.

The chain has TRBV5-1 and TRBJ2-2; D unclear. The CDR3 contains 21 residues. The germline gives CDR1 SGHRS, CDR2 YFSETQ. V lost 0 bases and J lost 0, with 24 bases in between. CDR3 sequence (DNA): TGCGCCAGCAGCTTGGATTCCTCTCTATTGACGGTCCAGTCGAACACCGGGGAGCTGTTTTTT. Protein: CASSLDSSLLTVQSNTGELFF. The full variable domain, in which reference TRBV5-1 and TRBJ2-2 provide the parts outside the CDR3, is KAGVTQTPRYLIKTRGQQVTLSCSPISGHRSVSWYQQTPGQGLQFLFEYFSETQRNKGNFPGRFSGRQFSNSRSEMNVSTLELGDSALYLCASSLDSSLLTVQSNTGELFFGEGSRLTVL.

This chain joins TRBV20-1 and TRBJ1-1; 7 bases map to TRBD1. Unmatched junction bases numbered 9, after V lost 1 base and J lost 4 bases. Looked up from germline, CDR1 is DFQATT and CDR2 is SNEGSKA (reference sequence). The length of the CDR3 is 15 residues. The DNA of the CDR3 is TGCAGTGCTAGAGGGGGGGACAGTGGTATCACTGAAGCTTTCTTT. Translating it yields CSARGGDSGITEAFF.

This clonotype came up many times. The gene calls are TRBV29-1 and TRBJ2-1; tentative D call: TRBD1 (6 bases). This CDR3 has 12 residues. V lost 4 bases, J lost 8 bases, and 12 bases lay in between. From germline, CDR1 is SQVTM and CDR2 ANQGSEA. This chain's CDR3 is CSVATGWDEQFF. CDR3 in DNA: TGCAGCGTTGCTACAGGGTGGGATGAGCAGTTCTTC.

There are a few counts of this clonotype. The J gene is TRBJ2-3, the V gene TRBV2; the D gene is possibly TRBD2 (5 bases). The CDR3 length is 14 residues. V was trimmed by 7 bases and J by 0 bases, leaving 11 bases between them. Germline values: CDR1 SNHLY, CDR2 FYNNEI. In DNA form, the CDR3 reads TGTGCCAGCACCGGCGGACTTAGCACAGATACGCAGTATTTT. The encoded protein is CASTGGLSTDTQYF.

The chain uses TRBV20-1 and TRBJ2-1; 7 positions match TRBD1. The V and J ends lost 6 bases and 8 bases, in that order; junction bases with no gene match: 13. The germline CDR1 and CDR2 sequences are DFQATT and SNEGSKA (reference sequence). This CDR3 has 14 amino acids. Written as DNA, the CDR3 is TGCAGTGCCCATCACTACGACAGGGTAGATGAGCAGTTCTTC. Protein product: CSAHHYDRVDEQFF.

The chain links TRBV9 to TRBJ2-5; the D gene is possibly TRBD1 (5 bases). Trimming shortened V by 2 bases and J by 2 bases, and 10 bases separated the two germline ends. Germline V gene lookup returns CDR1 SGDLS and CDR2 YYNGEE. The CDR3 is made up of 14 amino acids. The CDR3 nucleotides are TGTGCCAGCAGCGTGGACATTTTACAAGAGACCCAGTACTTC. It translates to CASSVDILQETQYF. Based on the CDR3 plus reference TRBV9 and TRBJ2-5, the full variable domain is DSGVTQTPKHLITATGQRVTLRCSPRSGDLSVYWYQQSLDQGLQFLIQYYNGEERAKGNILERFSAQQFPDLHSELNLSSLELGDSALYFCASSVDILQETQYFGPGTRLLVL.

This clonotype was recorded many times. The CDR3 reads CASRSPGLDTGELFF. Here the CDR3 DNA reads TGTGCCAGCAGATCACCGGGACTAGACACCGGGGAGCTGTTTTTT. The V gene is TRBV6-1, the J gene TRBJ2-2; 8 bases are shared with TRBD2. V was pared by 6 bases and J by 3 bases, with 6 bases of the junction left unmatched. This CDR3 is 15 amino acids long. CDR1 is MNHNS, CDR2 SASEGT, per germline.

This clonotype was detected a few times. CDR3 DNA sequence: TGTGCCAGCAGCGTAGGTCTAGCGGGGCCTTGGCAGTTCTTC. Its translation: CASSVGLAGPWQFF. This sequence joins TRBV9 and TRBJ2-1; 9 positions agree with TRBD2. Losses at the gene ends were 0 bases for V and 12 bases for J; bases not matched to a gene: 7. The CDR3 contains 14 residues. CDR1 and CDR2 (germline): SGDLS, YYNGEE.

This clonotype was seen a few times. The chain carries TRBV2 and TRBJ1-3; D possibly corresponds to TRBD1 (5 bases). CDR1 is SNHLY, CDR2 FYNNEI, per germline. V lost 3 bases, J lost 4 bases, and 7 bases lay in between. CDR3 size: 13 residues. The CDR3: CASSEGGGNTIYF. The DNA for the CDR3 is TGTGCCAGCAGTGAGGGGGGAGGAAACACCATATATTTT.

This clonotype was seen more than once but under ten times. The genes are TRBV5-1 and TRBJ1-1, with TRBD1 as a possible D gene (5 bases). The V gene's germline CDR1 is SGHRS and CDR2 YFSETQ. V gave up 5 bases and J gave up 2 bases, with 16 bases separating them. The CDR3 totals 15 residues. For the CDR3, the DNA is TGCGCCAGCAGGGAGACCGGGACGGTTAACACTGAAGCTTTCTTT. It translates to CASRETGTVNTEAFF.

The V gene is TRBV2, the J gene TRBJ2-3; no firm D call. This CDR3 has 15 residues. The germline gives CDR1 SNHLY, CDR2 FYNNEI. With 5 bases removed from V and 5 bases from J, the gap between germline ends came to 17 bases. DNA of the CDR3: TGTGCCAGCAGTAACGAACGTGGTGTGGGAGATACGCAGTATTTT. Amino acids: CASSNERGVGDTQYF. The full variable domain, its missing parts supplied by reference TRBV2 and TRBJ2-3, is EPEVTQTPSHQVTQMGQEVILRCVPISNHLYFYWYRQILGQKVEFLVSFYNNEISEKSEIFDDQFSVERPDGSNFTLKIRSTKLEDSAMYFCASSNERGVGDTQYFGPGTRLTVL.